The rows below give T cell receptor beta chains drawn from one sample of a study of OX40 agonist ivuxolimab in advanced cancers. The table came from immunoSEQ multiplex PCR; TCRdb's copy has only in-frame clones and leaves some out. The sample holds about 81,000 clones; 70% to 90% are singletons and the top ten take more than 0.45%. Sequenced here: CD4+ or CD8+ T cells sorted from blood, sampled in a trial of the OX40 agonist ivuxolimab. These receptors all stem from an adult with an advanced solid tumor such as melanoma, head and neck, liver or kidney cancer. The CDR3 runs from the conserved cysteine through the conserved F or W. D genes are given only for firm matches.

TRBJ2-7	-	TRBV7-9	TGTGCCAGCAGCTCTCAGTCTGGGGCTGAGCAGTACTTC	CASSSQSGAEQYF
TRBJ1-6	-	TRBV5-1	TGCGCCAGCACCCTACGCGTCGGGGGGAGCTCCTATAATTCACCCCTCCACTTT	CASTLRVGGSSYNSPLHF
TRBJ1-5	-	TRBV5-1	TGCGCCAGCAGCTTATCCGGGACTCAGCCCCAGCATTTT	CASSLSGTQPQHF
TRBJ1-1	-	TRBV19	TGTGCCAGCATTAGTCAGGGGAACACTGAAGCTTTCTTT	CASISQGNTEAFF
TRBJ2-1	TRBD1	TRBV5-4	TGTGCCAGCAGCCAGAGACAGGGTATCAATGAGCAGTTCTTC	CASSQRQGINEQFF
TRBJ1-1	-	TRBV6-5	TGTGCCAGCAGTTACAGGGGCCCGAACACTGAAGCTTTCTTT	CASSYRGPNTEAFF
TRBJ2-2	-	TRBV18	TGTGCCAGCTCACCCCTCCTTCTTCGCAGGAACACCGGGGAGCTGTTTTTT	CASSPLLLRRNTGELFF
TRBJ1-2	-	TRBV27	TGTGCCAGCGGGGACGGCTATGGCTACACCTTC	CASGDGYGYTF
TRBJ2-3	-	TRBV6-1	TGTGCCAGCACCCCGGTGGGAGATACGCAGTATTTT	CASTPVGDTQYF
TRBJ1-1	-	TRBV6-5	TGTGCCAGCAGTTCGGGCCGGGTGAACACTGAAGCTTTCTTT	CASSSGRVNTEAFF
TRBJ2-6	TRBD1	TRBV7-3	TGTGCCAGCAGCTTAACGGGACAGACCAGCTCTGGGGCCAACGTCCTGACTTTC	CASSLTGQTSSGANVLTF
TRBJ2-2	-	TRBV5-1	TGCGCCAGCAGCTTCGGGGCGACCGGGGAGCTGTTTTTT	CASSFGATGELFF
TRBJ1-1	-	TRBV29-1	TGCAGCGTTCTACAGGATGTGGGGACTGAAGCTTTCTTT	CSVLQDVGTEAFF
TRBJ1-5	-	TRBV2	TGTGCCAGCAGACGGGGAAATAGCAATCAGCCCCAGCATTTT	CASRRGNSNQPQHF
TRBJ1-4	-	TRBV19	TGTGCCAGTAGGGCCCTTGCAACTAATGAAAAACTGTTTTTT	CASRALATNEKLFF
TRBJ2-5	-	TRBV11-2	TGTGCCAGCAGCTGGGGTAGGGGGGCCACGGGGGCCCAGTACTTC	CASSWGRGATGAQYF
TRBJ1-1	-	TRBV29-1	TGCAGCGTTGTCCTGATCGGGCTGAACACTGAAGCTTTCTTT	CSVVLIGLNTEAFF
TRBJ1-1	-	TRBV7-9	TGTGCCAGCAGCTTACAAGGGGGGGGCACTGAAGCTTTCTTT	CASSLQGGGTEAFF
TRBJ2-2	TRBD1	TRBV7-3	TGTGCCAGCAGCTCGGGGACAGGGGTTTACACCGGGGAGCTGTTTTTT	CASSSGTGVYTGELFF
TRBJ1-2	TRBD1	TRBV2	TGTGCCAGCAGCGTAAGACAGGGGGATGGCTACACCTTC	CASSVRQGDGYTF
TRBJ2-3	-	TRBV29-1	TGCAGCTTTTTGTGGGGGGGCCCAGATACGCAGTATTTT	CSFLWGGPDTQYF
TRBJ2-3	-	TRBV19	TGTGCCAGTAGTATTTCACGGTCAGATACGCAGTATTTT	CASSISRSDTQYF
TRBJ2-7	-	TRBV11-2	TGTGCCAGCAGCCTGACTCAGTACGAGCAGTACTTC	CASSLTQYEQYF
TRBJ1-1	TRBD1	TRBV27	TGTGCCAGCAGTTGGGGGGACAGGGGGACTGAAGCTTTCTTT	CASSWGDRGTEAFF
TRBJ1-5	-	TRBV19	TGTGCCAGTAGTATAGCAGCCAGGGATAGCAATCAGCCCCAGCATTTT	CASSIAARDSNQPQHF
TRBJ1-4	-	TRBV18	TGTGCCAGCTCACCGGGACACCAGAATGAAAAACTGTTTTTT	CASSPGHQNEKLFF
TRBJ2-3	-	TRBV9	TGTGCCAGCAGCGCGACAGGGACTGCAGATACGCAGTATTTT	CASSATGTADTQYF
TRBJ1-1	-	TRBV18	TGTGCCAGTACCCTCGGCCCAAAGGGCACTGAAGCTTTCTTT	CASTLGPKGTEAFF
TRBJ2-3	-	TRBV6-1	TGTGCCAGCAGGGGAACAGATACGCAGTATTTT	CASRGTDTQYF